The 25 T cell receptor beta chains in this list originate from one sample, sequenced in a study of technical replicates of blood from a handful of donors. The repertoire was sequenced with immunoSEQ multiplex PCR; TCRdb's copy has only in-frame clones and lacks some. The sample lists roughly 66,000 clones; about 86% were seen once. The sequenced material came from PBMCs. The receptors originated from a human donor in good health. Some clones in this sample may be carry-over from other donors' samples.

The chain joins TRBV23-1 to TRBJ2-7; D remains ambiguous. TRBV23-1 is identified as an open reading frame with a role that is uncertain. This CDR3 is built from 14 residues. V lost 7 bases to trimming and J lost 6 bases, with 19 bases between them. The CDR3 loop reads CASTARRQFCEQYF. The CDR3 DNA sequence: TGCGCCAGCACCGCGAGGCGGCAGTTCTGCGAGCAGTACTTC.

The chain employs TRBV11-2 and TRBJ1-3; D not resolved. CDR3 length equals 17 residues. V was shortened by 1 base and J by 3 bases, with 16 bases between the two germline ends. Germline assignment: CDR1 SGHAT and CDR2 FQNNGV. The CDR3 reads CASSLARGPTSGNTIYF. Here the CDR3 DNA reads TGTGCCAGCAGCTTAGCCCGGGGTCCGACCAGTGGAAACACCATATATTTT.

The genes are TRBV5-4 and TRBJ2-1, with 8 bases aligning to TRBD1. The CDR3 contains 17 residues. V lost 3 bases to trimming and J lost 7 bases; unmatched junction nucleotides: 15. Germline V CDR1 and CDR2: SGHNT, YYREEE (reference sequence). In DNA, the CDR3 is TGTGCCAGCAGCTCCCCGGGACAGGATATTTTAGGGAATGAGCAGTTCTTC. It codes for CASSSPGQDILGNEQFF.

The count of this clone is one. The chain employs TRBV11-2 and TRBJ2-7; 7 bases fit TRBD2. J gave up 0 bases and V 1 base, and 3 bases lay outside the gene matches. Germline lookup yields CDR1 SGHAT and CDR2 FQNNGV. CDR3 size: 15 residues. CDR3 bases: TGTGCCAGCAGCTTAGTCCCTAGCGGCTCCTACGAGCAGTACTTC. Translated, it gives CASSLVPSGSYEQYF.

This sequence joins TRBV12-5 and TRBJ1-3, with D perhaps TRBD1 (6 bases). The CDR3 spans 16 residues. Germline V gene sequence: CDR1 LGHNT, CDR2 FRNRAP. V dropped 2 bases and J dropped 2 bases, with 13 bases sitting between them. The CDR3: CASGLSRGTTGNTIYF. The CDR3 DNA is TGTGCTAGTGGTTTGTCCAGGGGTACGACTGGAAACACCATATATTTT. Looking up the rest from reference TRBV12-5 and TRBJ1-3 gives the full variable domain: DARVTQTPRHKVTEMGQEVTMRCQPILGHNTVFWYRQTMMQGLELLAYFRNRAPLDDSGMPKDRFSAEMPDATLATLKIQPSEPRDSAVYFCASGLSRGTTGNTIYFGEGSWLTVV.

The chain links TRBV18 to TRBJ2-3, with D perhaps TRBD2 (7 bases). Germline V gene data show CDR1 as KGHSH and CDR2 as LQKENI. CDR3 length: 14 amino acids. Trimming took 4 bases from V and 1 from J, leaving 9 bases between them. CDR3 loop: CASSLGGRTDTQYF. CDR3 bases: TGTGCCAGCTCACTCGGGGGGCGCACAGATACGCAGTATTTT.

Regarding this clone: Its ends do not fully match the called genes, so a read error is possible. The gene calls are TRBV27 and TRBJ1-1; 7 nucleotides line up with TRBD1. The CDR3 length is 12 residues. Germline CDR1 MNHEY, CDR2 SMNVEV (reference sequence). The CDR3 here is CASRQGQGVSYF. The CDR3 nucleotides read TGTGCCAGCAGACAGGGTCAGGGGGTCTCCTATTTT.

For the CDR3, the DNA is TGTGCCAGCAGCTTGACTCGACTGGAGAACACTGAAGCTTTCTTT. The encoded protein is CASSLTRLENTEAFF. The V gene is TRBV5-5, the J gene TRBJ1-1, with unresolved D. There are 15 residues in the CDR3. With 1 base removed from V and 1 base from J, the gap between germline ends came to 11 bases. Germline CDR1 is SGHKS and CDR2 is YYEKEE (reference sequence).

CDR3 protein: CASSLEGGGTEAFF. In DNA, the CDR3 is TGTGCCAGCAGCTTAGAAGGGGGCGGCACTGAAGCTTTCTTT. The chain combines TRBV7-2 with TRBJ1-1, with 7 nucleotides matching TRBD1. The CDR3 extends over 14 amino acids. Germline trimming cut 1 base from V and 4 bases from J; bases unmatched to any gene: 3. Looked up from germline, CDR1 is SGHTA and CDR2 is FQGNSA.

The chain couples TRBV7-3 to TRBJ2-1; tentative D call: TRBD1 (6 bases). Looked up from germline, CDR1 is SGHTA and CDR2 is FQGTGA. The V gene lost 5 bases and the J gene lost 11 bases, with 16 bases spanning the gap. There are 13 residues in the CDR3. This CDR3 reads CASSANKGTKQFF. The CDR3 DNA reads TGTGCCAGCAGCGCGAACAAAGGGACAAAGCAGTTCTTC.

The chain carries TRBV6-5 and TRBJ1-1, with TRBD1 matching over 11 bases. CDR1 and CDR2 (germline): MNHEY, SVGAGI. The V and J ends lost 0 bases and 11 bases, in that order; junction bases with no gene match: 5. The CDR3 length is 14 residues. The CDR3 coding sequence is TGTGCCAGCAGTTACTCTCTGGACAGGGGGCATGCTTTCTTT. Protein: CASSYSLDRGHAFF.

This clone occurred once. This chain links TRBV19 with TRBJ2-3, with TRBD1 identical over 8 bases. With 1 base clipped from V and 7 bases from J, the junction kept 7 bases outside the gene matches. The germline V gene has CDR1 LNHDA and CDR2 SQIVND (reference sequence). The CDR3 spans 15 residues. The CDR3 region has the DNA TGTGCCAGTAGTATAGGAAGACAGGGGTCAAATACGCAGTATTTT. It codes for CASSIGRQGSNTQYF.

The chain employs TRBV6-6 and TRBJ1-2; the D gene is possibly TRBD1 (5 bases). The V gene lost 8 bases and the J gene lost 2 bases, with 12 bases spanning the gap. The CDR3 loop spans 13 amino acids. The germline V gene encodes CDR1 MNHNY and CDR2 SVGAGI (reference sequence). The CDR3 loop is CASQIGGNYGYTF. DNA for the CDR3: TGTGCCAGCCAAATTGGGGGGAACTATGGCTACACCTTC.

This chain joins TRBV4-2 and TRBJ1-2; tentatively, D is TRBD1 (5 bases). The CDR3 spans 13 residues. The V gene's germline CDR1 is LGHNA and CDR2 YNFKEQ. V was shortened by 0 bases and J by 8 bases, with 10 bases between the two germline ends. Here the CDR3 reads CASSQDPTAGYTF. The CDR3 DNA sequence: TGTGCCAGCAGCCAAGATCCGACAGCCGGCTACACCTTC.

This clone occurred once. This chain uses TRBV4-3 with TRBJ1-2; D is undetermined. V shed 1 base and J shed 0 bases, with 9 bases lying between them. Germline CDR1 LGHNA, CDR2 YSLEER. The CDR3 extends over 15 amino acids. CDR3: CASSQGIGANYGYTF. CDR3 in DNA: TGCGCCAGCAGCCAAGGGATAGGAGCTAACTATGGCTACACCTTC.

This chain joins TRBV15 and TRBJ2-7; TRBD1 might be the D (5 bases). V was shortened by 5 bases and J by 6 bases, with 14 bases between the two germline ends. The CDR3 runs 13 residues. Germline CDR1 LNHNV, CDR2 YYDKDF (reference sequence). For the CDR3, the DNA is TGTGCCACCAGCGACGACAGTTTCGCCGAGCAGTACTTC. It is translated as CATSDDSFAEQYF. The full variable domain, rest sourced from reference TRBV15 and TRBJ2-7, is DAMVIQNPRYQVTQFGKPVTLSCSQTLNHNVMYWYQQKSSQAPKLLFHYYDKDFNNEADTPDNFQSRRPNTSFCFLDIRSPGLGDTAMYLCATSDDSFAEQYFGPGTRLTVT.

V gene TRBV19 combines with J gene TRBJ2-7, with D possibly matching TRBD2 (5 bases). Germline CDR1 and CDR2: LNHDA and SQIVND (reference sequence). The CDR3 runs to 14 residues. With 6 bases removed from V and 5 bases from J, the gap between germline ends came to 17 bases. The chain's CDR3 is CASRARWEPNEQYF. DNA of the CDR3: TGTGCCAGTAGGGCCCGATGGGAGCCCAACGAGCAGTACTTC.

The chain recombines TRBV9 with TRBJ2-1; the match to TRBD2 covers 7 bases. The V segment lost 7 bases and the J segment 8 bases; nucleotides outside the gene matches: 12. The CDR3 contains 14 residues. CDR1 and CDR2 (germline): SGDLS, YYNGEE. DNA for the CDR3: TGTGCCAGCTGCGCAGGGATGGGGAGGGATGAGCAGTTCTTC. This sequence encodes CASCAGMGRDEQFF.

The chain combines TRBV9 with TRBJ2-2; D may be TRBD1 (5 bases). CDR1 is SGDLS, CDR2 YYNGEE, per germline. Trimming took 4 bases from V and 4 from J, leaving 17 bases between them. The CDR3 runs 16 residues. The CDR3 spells CASSPLGAGGTGELFF. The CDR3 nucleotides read TGTGCCAGCAGCCCCCTTGGGGCAGGTGGCACCGGGGAGCTGTTTTTT. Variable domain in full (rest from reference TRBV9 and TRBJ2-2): DSGVTQTPKHLITATGQRVTLRCSPRSGDLSVYWYQQSLDQGLQFLIQYYNGEERAKGNILERFSAQQFPDLHSELNLSSLELGDSALYFCASSPLGAGGTGELFFGEGSRLTVL.

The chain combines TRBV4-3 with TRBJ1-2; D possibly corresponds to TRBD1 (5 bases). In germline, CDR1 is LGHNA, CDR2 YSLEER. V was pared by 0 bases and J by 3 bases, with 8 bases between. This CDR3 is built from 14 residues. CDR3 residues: CASSQDTGYYGYTF. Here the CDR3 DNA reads TGCGCCAGCAGCCAAGATACAGGATACTATGGCTACACCTTC.

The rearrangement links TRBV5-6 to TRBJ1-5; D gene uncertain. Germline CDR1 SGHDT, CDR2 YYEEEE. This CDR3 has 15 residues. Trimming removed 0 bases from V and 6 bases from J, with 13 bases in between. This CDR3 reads CASSLGPDTAQPQHF. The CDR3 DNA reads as TGTGCCAGCAGCTTGGGCCCTGACACGGCTCAGCCCCAGCATTTT.

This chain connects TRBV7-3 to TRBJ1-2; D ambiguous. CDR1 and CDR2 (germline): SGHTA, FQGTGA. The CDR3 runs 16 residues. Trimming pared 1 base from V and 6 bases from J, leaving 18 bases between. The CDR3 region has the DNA TGTGCCAGCAGCTTAAGCCCTACGGCCGGAGAAGATGGCTACACCTTC. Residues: CASSLSPTAGEDGYTF.

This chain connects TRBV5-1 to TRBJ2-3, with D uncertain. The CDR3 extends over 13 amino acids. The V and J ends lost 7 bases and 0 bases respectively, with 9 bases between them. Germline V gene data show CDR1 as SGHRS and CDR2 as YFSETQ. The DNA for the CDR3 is TGCGCCAGCGGCCCCGTTAGCACAGATACGCAGTATTTT. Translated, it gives CASGPVSTDTQYF.

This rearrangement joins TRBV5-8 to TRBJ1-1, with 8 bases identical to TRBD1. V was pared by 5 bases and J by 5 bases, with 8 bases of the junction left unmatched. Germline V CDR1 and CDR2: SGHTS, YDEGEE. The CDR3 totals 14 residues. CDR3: CASRRGQGRTEAFF. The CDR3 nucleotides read TGTGCCAGCAGACGCGGACAGGGACGGACTGAAGCTTTCTTT.

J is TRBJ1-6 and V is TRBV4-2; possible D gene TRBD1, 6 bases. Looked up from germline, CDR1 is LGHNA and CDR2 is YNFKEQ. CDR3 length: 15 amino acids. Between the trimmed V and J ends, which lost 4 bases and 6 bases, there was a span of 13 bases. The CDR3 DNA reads TGTGCCAGCAGCCGCACCCGGGACACTAATTCACCCCTCCACTTT. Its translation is CASSRTRDTNSPLHF.